Here is one T cell receptor (beta chain) with its context. The sample holds many counts of this clonotype. Its antigen is not yet known. Base qualities were left out, and no much larger clone turns up one base away. The protocol used for the library was 5' RACE. Sequencing was performed on an Illumina HiSeq 2500. A second about 7 to 12 cycle PCR used a sample-barcoded 5' primer and a J-beta primer mix. A template-switch 5' adaptor carrying 12 random nucleotides introduced a unique molecular identifier onto each TCR beta cDNA molecule. Each sample yielded at least 3 million CDR3-containing paired-end reads. All of the RNA was converted into first-strand cDNA using the Mint cDNA synthesis kit, with a TRBC-specific oligonucleotide serving as the primer. Following uracil-DNA glycosylase treatment, a first 18-cycle PCR with universal primers M1SS and BC2_uni_R was performed on all cDNA. Regarding the original processing steps: Each sample was normalized by randomly selecting 1 million high-quality reads, each carrying a distinct molecular identifier. Instead of being binned into consensus sequences, reads with shared molecular identifiers were discarded. MiTCR, with a Q25 quality threshold and the strictest error-elimination algorithm, was used for CDR3 identification, clonotype clustering and error correction. Lower-bound total TCR beta diversity was estimated with a nonparametric unseen species model using Euler transformation. In-frame beta chains were kept once TCRdb had trimmed the public reads at Q25 with fastp and called clones with MiXCR. Entries that share a CDR3 protein sequence are merged under the most common genes and DNA. These V and J calls rely on TCRdb rather than the paper's analysis. The sample table holds 380,000 or so distinct CDR3 sequences, of which over 45% were seen once. Over 40% of the sample comes from the top ten.

These data are taken from a study of blood T cells in healthy people across ages (dated by TCRdb to the mid-2010s). About the full investigation: In model experiments, template switching captured roughly one uniquely barcoded TCR beta cDNA molecule for every two T cells. To avoid experimental bias, donors of different ages were distributed randomly across sequencing lanes. The study measured age-related changes in TCR beta repertoire diversity using deep sequencing normalized with unique cDNA molecular identifiers. Donors were grouped into four age groups: young (average approximately 15 years), middle-aged (roughly 38), aged (around 56) and long-lived (around 82). For two donors (one aged 18 to 29 and one aged 80 or older), the study analyzed two additional independent replicas of 1 million unique cDNA reads from the same blood draw.

Donors were roughly 40 systemically healthy Caucasian individuals from Russia aged roughly 6 to 95 years. Each donor gave about 9.8 milliliters of peripheral blood, drawn into EDTA-treated Vacutainer tubes. Ficoll-Paque density-gradient centrifugation was used to isolate PBMCs, with at least 7 million obtained per sample. Total RNA was extracted from PBMCs with Trizol reagent, with at least 5.5 micrograms obtained per sample. For every donor, an aliquot of PBMCs went through flow cytometry to measure the percentages of naive CD45RAhigh/CD27high T cells. General findings and caveats noted by the study authors: Since profiling was done on bulk unsorted PBMCs, naive and antigen-experienced compartments could not be conclusively compared. The long-lived group showed more naive CD4+ T cells, fewer expanded clones and increased TCR diversity than the aged group, suggesting age selection. As age increased, observed TCR beta diversity per million T cells dropped in a roughly linear way, and a significant reduction was already evident by age 40. Because donor CMV infection status was unknown, age-related changes in expanded clonotypes were potentially confounded. A strong correlation was found between observed TCR beta diversity and the percentage of naive T cells measured by flow cytometry. Estimates of total diversity based on one million sequenced T cells were regarded as lower bounds and as underestimates.

The CDR3 contains 12 residues, cysteine and phenylalanine counted. This entry keeps only the CDR3 DNA: 36 bases, framed from base 1. The germline V gene encodes CDR1 SGHRS and CDR2 YFSETQ. V is clipped by 4 bases and J by 9 bases, and the sequence between their germline boundaries is 11 bases long. The source of this sequence is a man aged 60 to 75 in good health. Sequences were obtained from blood. This chain joins TRBV5-1 to TRBJ2-1; the D segment cannot be called with confidence. The sequenced DNA: TGCGCCAGCAGCCCCCCGGCTGCTGAGCAGTTCTTC. This encodes CASSPPAAEQFF.